This is a list of T cell receptor beta chains from one sample in a study of neurological immune-mediated disorders. TCRdb re-analysed the 5' RACE reads in MiXCR, keeping a single row per CDR3 protein. Here the sample spans about 35,000 distinct CDR3 sequences, 3.5% to 4% being singletons. Sample: PBMCs. The receptors stem from a young man with multiple sclerosis. Each CDR3 is given with its conserved first and last residue. The order of the fields is J gene, clone size, V gene, CDR3 length, D gene, CDR3 protein, CDR3 DNA. The D gene is left open where the match is weak. Only part of the rows carry a size: once, few, many, or a class if the clone is expanded.

J gene: TRBJ1-2
clone size: few
V gene: TRBV12-3/TRBV12-4
CDR3 length: 14
D gene: -
CDR3 protein: CASSYPGGAYGYTF
CDR3 DNA: TGTGCCAGCAGTTACCCGGGGGGGGCCTATGGCTACACCTTC

J gene: TRBJ2-3
clone size: -
V gene: TRBV9
CDR3 length: 17
D gene: TRBD2
CDR3 protein: CASSVEGSGGIADTQYF
CDR3 DNA: TGTGCCAGCAGCGTAGAAGGGAGCGGGGGGATCGCAGATACGCAGTATTTT

J gene: TRBJ2-3
clone size: many
V gene: TRBV20-1
CDR3 length: 15
D gene: -
CDR3 protein: CSAPPRGLGTDTQYF
CDR3 DNA: TGCAGTGCCCCACCCCGGGGCTTGGGCACAGATACGCAGTATTTT

J gene: TRBJ2-5
clone size: few
V gene: TRBV5-1
CDR3 length: 14
D gene: TRBD1
CDR3 protein: CASSFLSGGETQYF
CDR3 DNA: TGCGCCAGCAGCTTTTTGTCAGGGGGAGAGACCCAGTACTTC

J gene: TRBJ2-7
clone size: many
V gene: TRBV29-1
CDR3 length: 13
D gene: TRBD1
CDR3 protein: CSGGSGTGNEQYF
CDR3 DNA: TGCAGCGGAGGATCCGGGACAGGGAACGAGCAGTACTTC

J gene: TRBJ2-7
clone size: many
V gene: TRBV20-1
CDR3 length: 12
D gene: -
CDR3 protein: CSALRSQNEQYF
CDR3 DNA: TGCAGTGCGCTCAGGTCCCAGAACGAGCAGTACTTC

J gene: TRBJ1-4
clone size: many
V gene: TRBV20-1
CDR3 length: 14
D gene: -
CDR3 protein: CSARSPSGDEKLFF
CDR3 DNA: TGCAGTGCTAGAAGTCCATCCGGGGATGAAAAACTGTTTTTT

J gene: TRBJ2-7
clone size: -
V gene: TRBV27
CDR3 length: 15
D gene: -
CDR3 protein: CASSLKGLGTYEQYF
CDR3 DNA: TGTGCCAGCAGTTTAAAGGGGTTGGGGACCTACGAGCAGTACTTC

J gene: TRBJ2-7
clone size: many
V gene: TRBV20-1
CDR3 length: 13
D gene: TRBD1
CDR3 protein: CSALRDRVGEQYF
CDR3 DNA: TGCAGTGCTCTACGGGACAGGGTTGGCGAGCAGTACTTC

J gene: TRBJ2-2
clone size: many
V gene: TRBV4-2
CDR3 length: 16
D gene: -
CDR3 protein: CASSQESSLSTGELFF
CDR3 DNA: TGTGCCAGCAGCCAAGAATCCAGCCTATCCACCGGGGAGCTGTTTTTT

J gene: TRBJ2-1
clone size: many
V gene: TRBV10-3
CDR3 length: 15
D gene: -
CDR3 protein: CAIAPSGKQSNEQFF
CDR3 DNA: TGTGCCATCGCCCCGTCGGGGAAACAGAGCAATGAGCAGTTCTTC

J gene: TRBJ2-3
clone size: many
V gene: TRBV4-1
CDR3 length: 16
D gene: -
CDR3 protein: CASSPVESSSTDTQYF
CDR3 DNA: TGCGCCAGCAGCCCCGTGGAGAGCTCAAGCACAGATACGCAGTATTTT

J gene: TRBJ2-5
clone size: many
V gene: TRBV5-1
CDR3 length: 15
D gene: TRBD1
CDR3 protein: CASSLVVTGKETQYF
CDR3 DNA: TGCGCCAGCAGCTTGGTTGTGACAGGGAAAGAGACCCAGTACTTC

J gene: TRBJ1-2
clone size: many
V gene: TRBV28
CDR3 length: 14
D gene: TRBD1
CDR3 protein: CASSLGQGHYGYTF
CDR3 DNA: TGTGCCAGCAGTTTAGGACAGGGGCACTATGGCTACACCTTC

J gene: TRBJ1-5
clone size: many
V gene: TRBV6-5
CDR3 length: 17
D gene: TRBD1
CDR3 protein: CASSYVPRGFEDQPQHF
CDR3 DNA: TGTGCCAGCAGTTACGTTCCCAGGGGGTTTGAGGATCAGCCCCAGCATTTT

J gene: TRBJ2-3
clone size: many
V gene: TRBV5-1
CDR3 length: 14
D gene: TRBD1
CDR3 protein: CASSLGTGGDTQYF
CDR3 DNA: TGCGCCAGCAGCTTGGGAACAGGGGGAGATACGCAGTATTTT

J gene: TRBJ2-2
clone size: many
V gene: TRBV6-5
CDR3 length: 12
D gene: -
CDR3 protein: CASSYRGAELFF
CDR3 DNA: TGTGCCAGCAGTTACCGGGGGGCAGAGCTGTTTTTT

J gene: TRBJ2-3
clone size: many
V gene: TRBV18
CDR3 length: 15
D gene: TRBD1
CDR3 protein: CASSPPGQVTDTQYF
CDR3 DNA: TGTGCCAGCTCACCACCGGGACAGGTTACAGATACGCAGTATTTT

J gene: TRBJ2-7
clone size: many
V gene: TRBV7-2
CDR3 length: 15
D gene: TRBD1
CDR3 protein: CASSLTTGGLYEQYF
CDR3 DNA: TGTGCCAGCAGCTTAACGACAGGGGGTTTGTACGAGCAGTACTTC

J gene: TRBJ1-1
clone size: many
V gene: TRBV20-1
CDR3 length: 13
D gene: -
CDR3 protein: CSAYVPFDAEAFF
CDR3 DNA: TGCAGTGCTTACGTACCGTTTGACGCTGAAGCTTTCTTT

J gene: TRBJ1-2
clone size: many
V gene: TRBV12-3/TRBV12-4
CDR3 length: 12
D gene: -
CDR3 protein: CASSSGQYGYTF
CDR3 DNA: TGTGCCAGCAGTTCGGGGCAGTATGGCTACACCTTC

J gene: TRBJ1-2
clone size: many
V gene: TRBV4-2
CDR3 length: 14
D gene: TRBD1
CDR3 protein: CASREEDRVGGYTF
CDR3 DNA: TGTGCCAGCAGAGAAGAGGACAGGGTGGGGGGCTACACCTTC

J gene: TRBJ2-3
clone size: few
V gene: TRBV24-1
CDR3 length: 13
D gene: -
CDR3 protein: CATSDQSTDTQYF
CDR3 DNA: TGTGCCACCAGTGACCAGAGCACAGATACGCAGTATTTT

J gene: TRBJ2-5
clone size: many
V gene: TRBV4-2
CDR3 length: 14
D gene: -
CDR3 protein: CASSQHQTRETQYF
CDR3 DNA: TGTGCCAGCAGCCAACACCAAACCCGAGAGACCCAGTACTTC

J gene: TRBJ2-3
clone size: many
V gene: TRBV20-1
CDR3 length: 14
D gene: TRBD2
CDR3 protein: CSANPAGGGNTQYF
CDR3 DNA: TGCAGTGCTAACCCTGCGGGGGGGGGAAATACGCAGTATTTT

J gene: TRBJ1-4
clone size: many
V gene: TRBV10-3
CDR3 length: 12
D gene: -
CDR3 protein: CAISEGGEKLFF
CDR3 DNA: TGTGCCATCAGTGAAGGGGGAGAAAAACTGTTTTTT

J gene: TRBJ2-1
clone size: many
V gene: TRBV20-1
CDR3 length: 12
D gene: TRBD2
CDR3 protein: CSASWTRDEQFF
CDR3 DNA: TGCAGTGCTAGCTGGACTAGAGATGAGCAGTTCTTC

J gene: TRBJ2-7
clone size: many
V gene: TRBV5-1
CDR3 length: 16
D gene: TRBD1
CDR3 protein: CASSRTGSGALEEQYF
CDR3 DNA: TGCGCCAGCAGTAGGACAGGGTCTGGCGCCCTTGAAGAGCAGTACTTC

J gene: TRBJ2-7
clone size: many
V gene: TRBV7-9
CDR3 length: 14
D gene: -
CDR3 protein: CASSRALRAYEQYF
CDR3 DNA: TGTGCCAGCAGCCGGGCCCTCCGGGCCTACGAGCAGTACTTC

J gene: TRBJ2-3
clone size: many
V gene: TRBV7-9
CDR3 length: 14
D gene: -
CDR3 protein: CASIRGRATDTQYF
CDR3 DNA: TGTGCCAGCATCAGGGGAAGGGCCACAGATACGCAGTATTTT

J gene: TRBJ2-5
clone size: many
V gene: TRBV7-2
CDR3 length: 13
D gene: TRBD1
CDR3 protein: CASRGGSQETQYF
CDR3 DNA: TGTGCCAGCAGAGGGGGCTCCCAAGAGACCCAGTACTTC

J gene: TRBJ2-4
clone size: few
V gene: TRBV20-1
CDR3 length: 18
D gene: TRBD2
CDR3 protein: CSARPASGGLAAKNIQYF
CDR3 DNA: TGCAGTGCCCGGCCGGCTAGCGGGGGGCTCGCAGCCAAAAACATTCAGTACTTC

J gene: TRBJ1-2
clone size: many
V gene: TRBV7-9
CDR3 length: 15
D gene: -
CDR3 protein: CASSLIGSESYGYTF
CDR3 DNA: TGTGCCAGCAGCTTAATCGGCTCAGAAAGCTATGGCTACACCTTC

J gene: TRBJ2-5
clone size: many
V gene: TRBV6-6
CDR3 length: 15
D gene: TRBD2
CDR3 protein: CASSSTSGGSETQYF
CDR3 DNA: TGTGCCAGCAGTTCGACTAGCGGGGGTTCGGAGACCCAGTACTTC

J gene: TRBJ1-2
clone size: many
V gene: TRBV27
CDR3 length: 14
D gene: -
CDR3 protein: CASSARRGESGYTF
CDR3 DNA: TGTGCCAGCAGTGCCCGACGTGGCGAGTCTGGCTACACCTTC

J gene: TRBJ1-4
clone size: few
V gene: TRBV25-1
CDR3 length: 14
D gene: -
CDR3 protein: CASSRYQPNEKLFF
CDR3 DNA: TGTGCCAGCAGTAGGTACCAGCCGAATGAAAAACTGTTTTTT

J gene: TRBJ2-7
clone size: many
V gene: TRBV6-5
CDR3 length: 13
D gene: -
CDR3 protein: CASRLGQHYEQYF
CDR3 DNA: TGTGCCAGCAGGCTCGGGCAGCACTACGAGCAGTACTTC

J gene: TRBJ2-1
clone size: medium-sized
V gene: TRBV7-2
CDR3 length: 15
D gene: -
CDR3 protein: CASSPFQGGVGEQFF
CDR3 DNA: TGTGCCAGCAGCCCCTTTCAGGGGGGGGTCGGTGAGCAGTTCTTC

J gene: TRBJ1-1
clone size: many
V gene: TRBV6-5
CDR3 length: 17
D gene: TRBD1
CDR3 protein: CASSYSSQLGQGTEAFF
CDR3 DNA: TGTGCCAGCAGTTACTCCTCTCAACTTGGACAGGGGACTGAAGCTTTCTTT

J gene: TRBJ1-1
clone size: many
V gene: TRBV5-1
CDR3 length: 13
D gene: -
CDR3 protein: CASSSASNTEAFF
CDR3 DNA: TGCGCCAGCAGCTCAGCTTCGAACACTGAAGCTTTCTTT

J gene: TRBJ1-1
clone size: few
V gene: TRBV12-3/TRBV12-4
CDR3 length: 16
D gene: TRBD1
CDR3 protein: CASSLSGTGGNTEAFF
CDR3 DNA: TGTGCCAGCAGTTTATCCGGGACAGGGGGGAACACTGAAGCTTTCTTT

J gene: TRBJ1-5
clone size: few
V gene: TRBV12-3/TRBV12-4
CDR3 length: 15
D gene: TRBD1
CDR3 protein: CASSLSGTVGQPQNF
CDR3 DNA: TGTGCCAGCAGTTTAAGCGGGACAGTTGGGCAGCCCCAGAATTTT

J gene: TRBJ2-7
clone size: many
V gene: TRBV5-1
CDR3 length: 15
D gene: -
CDR3 protein: CASSLAGRTTYEQYF
CDR3 DNA: TGCGCCAGCAGCTTGGCAGGACGGACTACCTACGAGCAGTACTTC

J gene: TRBJ1-1
clone size: many
V gene: TRBV20-1
CDR3 length: 9
D gene: -
CDR3 protein: CSARSEAFF
CDR3 DNA: TGCAGTGCTAGGTCTGAAGCTTTCTTT

J gene: TRBJ1-1
clone size: once
V gene: TRBV20-1
CDR3 length: 14
D gene: -
CDR3 protein: CSASFGHLNTEAFF
CDR3 DNA: TGCAGTGCTAGTTTCGGACACTTGAACACTGAAGCTTTCTTT

J gene: TRBJ1-6
clone size: many
V gene: TRBV20-1
CDR3 length: 14
D gene: -
CDR3 protein: CSARRLTENSPLHF
CDR3 DNA: TGCAGTGCTAGAAGACTCACGGAAAATTCACCCCTCCACTTT

J gene: TRBJ2-3
clone size: many
V gene: TRBV5-6
CDR3 length: 11
D gene: -
CDR3 protein: CASSFTDTQYF
CDR3 DNA: TGTGCCAGCAGCTTCACAGATACGCAGTATTTT

J gene: TRBJ2-1
clone size: many
V gene: TRBV5-1
CDR3 length: 16
D gene: TRBD2
CDR3 protein: CASSLGRLAVYNEQFF
CDR3 DNA: TGCGCCAGCAGCTTGGGCCGACTAGCAGTTTACAATGAGCAGTTCTTC

J gene: TRBJ1-2
clone size: many
V gene: TRBV5-1
CDR3 length: 13
D gene: -
CDR3 protein: CASSLDTSGGYTF
CDR3 DNA: TGCGCCAGCAGCTTGGATACATCTGGAGGCTACACCTTC

J gene: TRBJ2-5
clone size: many
V gene: TRBV20-1
CDR3 length: 15
D gene: TRBD2
CDR3 protein: CSARGILAAQETQYF
CDR3 DNA: TGCAGTGCTAGAGGAATCCTAGCGGCCCAAGAGACCCAGTACTTC

J gene: TRBJ2-7
clone size: many
V gene: TRBV28
CDR3 length: 15
D gene: TRBD1
CDR3 protein: CASSSPGQISYEQYF
CDR3 DNA: TGTGCCAGCAGTTCCCCGGGACAGATCTCCTACGAGCAGTACTTC

J gene: TRBJ2-3
clone size: many
V gene: TRBV29-1
CDR3 length: 13
D gene: -
CDR3 protein: CSACREYRDTQYF
CDR3 DNA: TGCAGCGCCTGCAGGGAGTACCGCGATACGCAGTATTTT

J gene: TRBJ1-4
clone size: many
V gene: TRBV7-6
CDR3 length: 14
D gene: -
CDR3 protein: CASSLETSNEKLFF
CDR3 DNA: TGTGCCAGCAGCTTAGAAACCTCTAATGAAAAACTGTTTTTT